This T cell receptor (beta chain) originates from a study of CD8+ T cells in alopecia areata. Across the whole study: It was 6 to 18 months of tofacitinib, and then there were 6 months off drug. Findings of the study overall: An increase in clonality over normal scalp was evident in lesional scalp, especially alopecia totalis/universalis. Sharing of TCRs across patients appeared less clear than in mice, possibly for HLA-related reasons.

Obtained from alopecia areata patients were lesional scalp punch biopsies along with peripheral blood. The germline V gene encodes CDR1 MNHEY and CDR2 SMNVEV (reference sequence). Trimming removed 5 bases at V and 1 base at J, with 14 bases between. CDR3 length: 16 residues. To note about this clone: The antigen is unknown.

RNA extraction was followed by reverse transcription into cDNA, which acted as the sequencing template. Profiled with immunoSEQ multiplex PCR; TCRdb holds only in-frame clones, not every one. The table includes 150,000 or so clones, 75% to 90% detected once. This chain joins TRBV27 and TRBJ2-2; perhaps TRBD2 as D (7 bases). The origin of this receptor is a human donor with alopecia areata. The material was CD8+ T cells sorted from blood, obtained at week 0. For the CDR3, the DNA is TGTGCCAGCAGTCCCCTCGGGGGGCGGAACACCGGGGAGCTGTTTTTT. This codes for CASSPLGGRNTGELFF.